A single sample is the source of the 13 T cell receptor beta chains below, sequenced in a study of early T cells in non-severe SARS-CoV-2 infection. TCRdb re-called the 5' RACE reads with MiXCR, one entry per CDR3 protein. The sample contains tens of thousands of distinct CDR3 sequences, 11% of which appear only once. The sequenced material came from whole blood. These receptors were obtained from an adult who was a healthcare worker with PCR-confirmed SARS-CoV-2 infection or an uninfected control (not recorded which).

The CDR3 DNA reads TGTGCCAGCAGTCTAAAATTATTATTCAGGACGGGAGAGAGCTCAGATACGCAGTATTTT. Its protein is CASSLKLLFRTGESSDTQYF. The gene calls are TRBV27 and TRBJ2-3, with D perhaps TRBD2 (6 bases). The CDR3 sequence is 20 residues long. CDR1 and CDR2 (germline): MNHEY, SMNVEV (reference sequence). With 5 bases removed from V and 4 bases from J, the gap between germline ends came to 31 bases.

The chain recombines TRBV6-5 with TRBJ2-3; the D gene could be TRBD1 or TRBD2 (5 bases each). Germline lookup yields CDR1 MNHEY and CDR2 SVGAGI. V lost 0 bases to trimming and J lost 2 bases, with 15 bases between them. This CDR3 has 17 residues. CDR3 residues: CASSYSGLRGSTDTQYF. DNA for the CDR3: TGTGCCAGCAGTTACTCGGGCTTGAGGGGCTCCACAGATACGCAGTATTTT.

The chain is built from TRBV10-3 and TRBJ2-7; 7 bases fit TRBD1. CDR1 is ENHRY and CDR2 is SYGVKD in the germline V gene. With 8 bases clipped from V and 4 bases from J, the junction kept 8 bases outside the gene matches. The CDR3 extends over 13 amino acids. The CDR3 DNA follows: TGTGCCATCGGGGGACAGCCCACTTACGAGCAGTACTTC. As protein: CAIGGQPTYEQYF.

The chain combines TRBV12-3 or TRBV12-4 with TRBJ2-2; D ambiguous. The CDR3 consists of 16 residues. The V end lost 5 bases, the J end lost 6 bases, and 19 bases lay between the germline ends. CDR3 protein: CASSPAPVGFPGELFF. CDR3 DNA: TGTGCCAGCAGTCCCGCCCCGGTGGGGTTCCCCGGGGAGCTGTTTTTT.

This clonotype came up a few times. The chain combines TRBV12-3 or TRBV12-4 with TRBJ1-6; 7 bases line up with TRBD1. The CDR3 runs to 14 residues. J was trimmed by 8 bases and V by 1 base; bases with no gene match: 2. CDR3 nucleotides: TGTGCCAGCAGTTTAGGAGGGGGCGATTCACCCCTCCACTTT. Translating gives CASSLGGGDSPLHF.

This sequence joins TRBV29-1 and TRBJ2-3; D not certain. Trimming took off 7 bases at V and 6 bases at J, with 8 bases between the two ends. Germline-derived CDR1 and CDR2 are SQVTM and ANQGSEA. This CDR3 is 10 amino acids long. For the CDR3, the DNA is TGCAGCGACGGCGGCGATACGCAGTATTTT. Translation gives CSDGGDTQYF.

At least ten counts were recorded for this clonotype. This chain connects TRBV6-5 to TRBJ1-1, with D uncertain. The CDR3 has 14 amino acids. Germline V gene data show CDR1 as MNHEY and CDR2 as SVGAGI. Trimming removed 0 bases at V and 3 bases at J, with 8 bases between. CDR3 coding DNA: TGTGCCAGCAGTTACTCGATTGTGGACACTGAAGCTTTCTTT. Translated: CASSYSIVDTEAFF.

This clonotype was detected only a few times. The V and J genes are TRBV7-3 and TRBJ2-7, with 8 bases matching TRBD1. After removal of 6 bases from V and 2 bases from J, the junction contained 3 bases not matched to a gene. Per the germline V gene, CDR1 is SGHTA and CDR2 is FQGTGA. There are 13 residues in the CDR3. CDR3 loop: CASRDRVAYEQYF. CDR3 nucleotide sequence: TGTGCCAGCAGGGACAGGGTAGCCTACGAGCAGTACTTC.

This clonotype showed up just a few times. The V and J genes are TRBV3-1 and TRBJ2-1; D may be TRBD1 (6 bases). Per the germline V gene, CDR1 is LGHDT and CDR2 is YNNKEL (reference sequence). Trimming took off 5 bases at V and 6 bases at J, with 14 bases between the two ends. The length of the CDR3 is 14 residues. CDR3 sequence (DNA): TGTGCCAGCAGCTTGCAGCAGGGGACCAATGAGCAGTTCTTC. It is translated as CASSLQQGTNEQFF.

This clonotype occurred many times. The V call is TRBV18, the J call TRBJ2-7, with 11 bases that match TRBD2. The V segment lost 3 bases and the J segment 3 bases; nucleotides outside the gene matches: 4. The CDR3 spans 15 residues. Germline V lookup: CDR1 KGHSH, CDR2 LQKENI. As DNA, the CDR3 is TGTGCCAGCTCACCGGGAACTAGCGGGAGCTACGAGCAGTACTTC. This translates into CASSPGTSGSYEQYF. Full variable domain (missing parts from reference TRBV18 and TRBJ2-7): NAGVMQNPRHLVRRRGQEARLRCSPMKGHSHVYWYRQLPEEGLKFMVYLQKENIIDESGMPKERFSAEFPKEGPSILRIQQVVRGDSAAYFCASSPGTSGSYEQYFGPGTRLTVT.

V and J are TRBV11-2 and TRBJ2-2, with 12 bases matching TRBD2. Unmatched junction bases numbered 3, after V lost 5 bases and J lost 5 bases. Germline CDR1 is SGHAT and CDR2 is FQNNGV. CDR3 size: 15 residues. The CDR3 sequence is CASSLGTSGTGELFF. The CDR3 coding sequence is TGTGCCAGCAGCCTAGGGACTAGCGGGACCGGGGAGCTGTTTTTT. The entire variable domain, with the rest obtained from reference TRBV11-2 and TRBJ2-2, is as follows: EAGVAQSPRYKIIEKRQSVAFWCNPISGHATLYWYQQILGQGPKLLIQFQNNGVVDDSQLPKDRFSAERLKGVDSTLKIQPAKLEDSAVYLCASSLGTSGTGELFFGEGSRLTVL.

This clonotype was seen ten or more times. The rearrangement links TRBV6-5 to TRBJ1-1; D not resolved. Germline loops: CDR1 MNHEY, CDR2 SVGAGI. The CDR3 contains 13 residues. Trimming shortened V by 5 bases and J by 1 base, and 8 bases separated the two germline ends. The CDR3 nucleotides read TGTGCCAGCAGTCCGCTGGAGAACACTGAAGCTTTCTTT. It specifies CASSPLENTEAFF.

The genes are TRBV20-1 and TRBJ1-2, with D maybe TRBD1 (6 bases). CDR3 size: 15 residues. V was shortened by 4 bases and J by 4 bases, with 19 bases between the two germline ends. Germline V gives CDR1 DFQATT, CDR2 SNEGSKA (reference sequence). The CDR3 nucleotides are TGCAGTGCTATTCAACCTGACCAGGGGCTCTATGGCTACACCTTC. Translated: CSAIQPDQGLYGYTF.